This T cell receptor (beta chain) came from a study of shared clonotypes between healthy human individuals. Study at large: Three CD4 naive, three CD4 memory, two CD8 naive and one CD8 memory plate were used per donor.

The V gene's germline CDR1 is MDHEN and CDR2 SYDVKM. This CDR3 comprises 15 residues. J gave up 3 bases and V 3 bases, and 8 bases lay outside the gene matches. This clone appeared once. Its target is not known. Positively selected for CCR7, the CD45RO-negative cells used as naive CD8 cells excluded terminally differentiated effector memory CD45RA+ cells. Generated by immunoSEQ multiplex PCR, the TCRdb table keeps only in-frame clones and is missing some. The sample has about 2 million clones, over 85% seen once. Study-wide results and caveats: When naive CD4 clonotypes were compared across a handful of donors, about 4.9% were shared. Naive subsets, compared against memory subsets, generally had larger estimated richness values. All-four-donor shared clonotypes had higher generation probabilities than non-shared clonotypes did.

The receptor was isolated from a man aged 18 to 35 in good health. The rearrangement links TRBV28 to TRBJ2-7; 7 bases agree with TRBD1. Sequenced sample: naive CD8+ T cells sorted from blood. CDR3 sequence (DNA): TGTGCCAGCAGTTTCCCCTTAGCAGGGGGCTACGAGCAGTACTTC. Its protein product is CASSFPLAGGYEQYF.